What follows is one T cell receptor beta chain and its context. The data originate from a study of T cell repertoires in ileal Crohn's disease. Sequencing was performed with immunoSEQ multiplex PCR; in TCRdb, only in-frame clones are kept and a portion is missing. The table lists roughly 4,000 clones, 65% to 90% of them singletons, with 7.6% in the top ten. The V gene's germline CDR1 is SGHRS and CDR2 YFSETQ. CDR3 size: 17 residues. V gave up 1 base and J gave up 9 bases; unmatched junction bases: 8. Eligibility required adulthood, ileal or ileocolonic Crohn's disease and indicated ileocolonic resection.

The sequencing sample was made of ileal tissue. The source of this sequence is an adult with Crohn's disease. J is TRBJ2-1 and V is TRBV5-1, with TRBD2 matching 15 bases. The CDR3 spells CASSLQTGLAGGGEQFF. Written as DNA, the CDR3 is TGCGCCAGCAGCTTGCAGACGGGACTAGCGGGAGGTGGTGAGCAGTTCTTC.